The 4 T cell receptor beta chains below all came from one sample that was sequenced in a study of blood T cell repertoires in COVID-19. TCRdb keeps only in-frame clones here, not all; method: immunoSEQ multiplex PCR. Of about 160,000 clones detected, just under 85% appear once; the ten largest clones hold over 20%. Sequenced input: peripheral blood. The receptors were gathered from a woman aged 80 or older with acute or convalescent COVID-19.

The rearrangement links TRBV5-4 to TRBJ2-5; 14 nucleotides agree with TRBD2. CDR3 length: 19 amino acids. CDR1 SGHNT and CDR2 YYREEE come from the germline V gene (reference sequence). V lost 3 bases, J lost 5 bases, and 15 bases stayed unmatched. The CDR3 here is CASSWRPTSGRAGYETQYF. The CDR3 DNA sequence: TGTGCCAGCAGCTGGAGGCCGACTAGCGGGAGGGCCGGCTACGAGACCCAGTACTTC. The full variable domain, rest sourced from reference TRBV5-4 and TRBJ2-5, is ETGVTQSPTHLIKTRGQQVTLRCSSQSGHNTVSWYQQALGQGPQFIFQYYREEENGRGNFPPRFSGLQFPNYSSELNVNALELDDSALYLCASSWRPTSGRAGYETQYFGPGTRLLVL.

As regards this clone: One end of the junction fails to match germline, which may point to a read error. In DNA form, the CDR3 reads TGTGCCAGCACCTTGAAGACAGGAACCACAGATACGCAGTATTTT. Translating gives CASTLKTGTTDTQYF. The gene calls are TRBV5-4 and TRBJ2-3, with a tentative D call TRBD1 (6 bases). In germline, CDR1 is SGHNT, CDR2 YYREEE (reference sequence). The CDR3 is 15 amino acids.

V gene TRBV4-1 combines with J gene TRBJ1-1; possible D gene TRBD1, 6 bases. The CDR3 sequence is 13 residues long. V was shortened by 6 bases and J by 8 bases, with 16 bases between the two germline ends. In germline, CDR1 is MGHRA, CDR2 YSYEKL. CDR3 residues: CASRLRGGEEAFF. The CDR3 DNA reads as TGCGCCAGCAGACTCAGGGGTGGGGAAGAAGCTTTCTTT.

The rearrangement joins TRBV2 to TRBJ2-1, with 12 bases lining up with TRBD2. CDR1 and CDR2 from the germline V gene are SNHLY and FYNNEI. With 5 bases clipped from V and 7 bases from J, the junction kept 6 bases outside the gene matches. The CDR3 loop spans 15 amino acids. CDR3 DNA: TGTGCCAGCAGTTCACTAGCGGGAGGTAGTAATGAGCAGTTCTTC. Protein: CASSSLAGGSNEQFF.